This TCR beta chain stems from a study of blood T cells in healthy people across ages. Alongside a J-beta primer mix, a sample-barcoded 5' primer served in a second PCR lasting 7 to 11 cycles. TCRdb re-called the 5' RACE reads through MiXCR, storing one row per CDR3 protein. Among 900,000 to 950,000 distinct CDR3 sequences, roughly 29% were seen once, and the ten largest hold 10%. Germline V gene sequence: CDR1 MDHEN, CDR2 SYDVKM. CDR3 size: 16 residues. V trimming: 6 bases; J trimming: 4 bases; junction bases outside the gene matches: 11. Overall study results and limits: Compared with aged donors, long-lived donors showed fewer expanded clones, suggesting selection.

This clonotype has a handful of counts. Its antigen is unknown. The same sample was also studied in work on T cells of mothers and their children. Turning to that study: A few healthy Caucasian mothers, along with their six children, served as the donors. Mothers gave over 10 million TCR beta CDR3 reads each, and children several million each. Researchers report slightly higher, though non-significant, overlap in related mother-child pairs than in unrelated pairs.

The sequenced sample consisted of blood. The gene calls are TRBV28 and TRBJ2-3; TRBD2 matches at 9 bases. This clonotype was sampled from a middle-aged woman in good health. The CDR3 DNA sequence: TGTGCCAGCAGCCCGGCGGGGGGGCGCGCCGCAGATACGCAGTATTTT. This gives the protein CASSPAGGRAADTQYF.